A selection of T cell receptor beta chains follows, all from one sample in a study of T cell changes during pregnancy in multiple sclerosis. Produced via immunoSEQ multiplex PCR; TCRdb's table is partial and in-frame only. This table holds 40,000 to 55,000 clones, around nine tenths found once. Sequencing used CD4+ T cells from peripheral blood mononuclear cells, obtained before pregnancy. Receptor source: a female donor with multiple sclerosis, enrolled in a pregnancy study. CDR3s include the opening cysteine and the closing phenylalanine or tryptophan. The D gene is left open where the match is weak. The size entry is marked missing in some rows and otherwise reads once, few, many or a size class.

D gene	V gene	J gene	clone size	CDR3 protein	CDR3 DNA
NA	TRBV2	TRBJ1-1	NA	CASSETRNTEAFF	TGTGCCAGCAGTGAGACAAGGAACACTGAAGCTTTCTTT
NA	TRBV25-1	TRBJ2-7	NA	CASSGPRGAYEQYF	TGTGCCAGCAGTGGCCCCAGGGGGGCCTACGAGCAGTACTTC
TRBD1	TRBV28	TRBJ2-1	NA	CASRGSGTGSLEQFF	TGTGCCAGCAGGGGATCCGGGACAGGGTCCTTAGAGCAGTTCTTC
TRBD1	TRBV28	TRBJ1-2	NA	CASSSPRTGIRYTF	TGTGCCAGCAGCTCACCGCGGACAGGGATTCGCTACACCTTC
TRBD1	TRBV5-4	TRBJ2-3	NA	CASSLVLGQGTDTQYF	TGTGCCAGCAGCTTGGTGTTGGGACAGGGCACAGATACGCAGTATTTT
NA	TRBV28	TRBJ1-1	NA	CASLKGGALRTEAFF	TGTGCCAGCTTAAAAGGGGGGGCGCTCCGCACTGAAGCTTTCTTT
NA	TRBV5-1	TRBJ1-4	NA	CASSSRPTTSNEKLFF	TGCGCCAGCAGCTCCAGACCGACTACTTCTAATGAAAAACTGTTTTTT
TRBD1	TRBV28	TRBJ1-5	NA	CASSTGGEGNQPQHF	TGTGCCAGCAGCACAGGGGGCGAAGGCAATCAGCCCCAGCATTTT
NA	TRBV5-1	TRBJ2-2	once	CASSPGLITNTGELFF	TGCGCCAGCAGCCCGGGACTTATAACGAACACCGGGGAGCTGTTTTTT
NA	TRBV27	TRBJ1-1	NA	CASTASPAYHTEAFF	TGTGCCAGCACCGCATCCCCCGCGTATCACACTGAAGCTTTCTTT
TRBD1	TRBV7-9	TRBJ2-1	once	CASSLGQGLFF	TGTGCCAGCAGCTTGGGACAGGGGTTGTTCTTC
NA	TRBV9	TRBJ2-2	NA	CASSPIPPPGGELFF	TGTGCCAGCAGCCCCATCCCTCCGCCAGGCGGGGAGCTGTTTTTT
TRBD1	TRBV27	TRBJ2-7	NA	CASSPSTGFEQYF	TGTGCCAGCAGTCCATCGACAGGGTTCGAGCAGTACTTC
NA	TRBV6-5	TRBJ2-2	NA	CASSYRQPNTGELFF	TGTGCCAGCAGTTATAGACAGCCGAACACCGGGGAGCTGTTTTTT
NA	TRBV27	TRBJ2-7	NA	CASSPRQTAHEQYF	TGTGCCAGCAGTCCCCGACAGACAGCTCACGAGCAGTACTTC
NA	TRBV14	TRBJ2-7	NA	CASSQSRLVDSEQYF	TGTGCCAGCAGCCAATCGAGACTGGTGGACTCCGAGCAGTACTTC
NA	TRBV7-8	TRBJ1-3	few	CASSLRPGSGNTIYF	TGTGCCAGCAGCTTACGGCCGGGCTCTGGAAACACCATATATTTT
NA	TRBV4-1	TRBJ2-3	NA	CASSQDYRTPGNPSTDTQYF	TGCGCCAGCAGCCAAGATTACCGGACGCCGGGAAACCCGAGCACAGATACGCAGTATTTT
NA	TRBV7-9	TRBJ2-7	NA	CASSDRVSYEQYF	TGTGCCAGCAGCGACCGGGTCTCCTACGAGCAGTACTTC
NA	TRBV7-2	TRBJ2-5	NA	CASSFSGPGETQYF	TGTGCCAGCAGCTTCAGCGGGCCGGGCGAGACCCAGTACTTC
NA	TRBV4-3	TRBJ2-1	NA	CASSQDPLRLIGNDNEQFF	TGCGCCAGCAGCCAAGATCCCCTACGACTGATCGGGAACGACAATGAGCAGTTCTTC
TRBD1	TRBV4-2	TRBJ2-2	NA	CASSSRGTGHTGELFF	TGTGCCAGCAGCTCTCGAGGGACAGGGCACACCGGGGAGCTGTTTTTT
TRBD1	TRBV27	TRBJ2-3	NA	CASQTGGRVTDTQYF	TGTGCCAGCCAGACAGGGGGACGGGTTACAGATACGCAGTATTTT
NA	TRBV25-1	TRBJ1-1	few	CASSKRPGTSGTEAFF	TGTGCCAGCAGTAAACGCCCCGGGACATCGGGCACTGAAGCTTTCTTT
NA	TRBV19	TRBJ2-7	NA	CASSISGRVYEQYF	TGTGCCAGTAGTATATCAGGGCGCGTCTACGAGCAGTACTTC
TRBD2	TRBV5-1	TRBJ2-3	NA	CASSSQPSGKFTDTQYF	TGCGCCAGCAGCTCTCAACCTAGCGGAAAGTTCACAGATACGCAGTATTTT
NA	TRBV7-9	TRBJ2-2	NA	CASSLFTGLNTGELFF	TGTGCCAGCAGCTTATTCACCGGACTTAACACCGGGGAGCTGTTTTTT
NA	TRBV5-8	TRBJ2-7	NA	CASSLPGTTPYEQYF	TGTGCCAGCAGCTTACCCGGGACAACTCCCTACGAGCAGTACTTC
TRBD1	TRBV28	TRBJ1-5	NA	CASSARQGVGSNQPQHF	TGTGCCAGCAGTGCTCGACAGGGGGTAGGAAGCAATCAGCCCCAGCATTTT
NA	TRBV11-1	TRBJ2-5	NA	CASSHRETQYF	TGTGCCAGCAGCCACAGGGAGACCCAGTACTTC
TRBD2	TRBV29-1	TRBJ2-1	NA	CSVRGTSNEQFF	TGCAGCGTAAGGGGGACTAGCAATGAGCAGTTCTTC
NA	TRBV7-8	TRBJ2-3	NA	CASSGQAGLSTDTQYF	TGTGCCAGCAGCGGCCAAGCGGGCCTTAGCACAGATACGCAGTATTTT
NA	TRBV11-3	TRBJ2-1	NA	CASSLGGSNEQFF	TGTGCCAGCAGCTTAGGTGGGAGTAATGAGCAGTTCTTC
TRBD1	TRBV5-6	TRBJ2-7	NA	CASLLTGQGYEQYF	TGTGCCAGCCTCTTGACTGGACAGGGCTACGAGCAGTACTTC
TRBD2	TRBV5-4	TRBJ2-1	NA	CASSLETGGPKNNEQFF	TGTGCCAGCAGCTTGGAAACGGGAGGGCCTAAAAACAATGAGCAGTTCTTC
TRBD1	TRBV27	TRBJ1-5	NA	CASSLTGEWGNQPQHF	TGTGCCAGCAGTTTGACAGGGGAATGGGGCAATCAGCCCCAGCATTTT
NA	TRBV27	TRBJ1-1	NA	CASSPQGNTEAFF	TGTGCCAGCAGTCCCCAGGGGAACACTGAAGCTTTCTTT
TRBD1	TRBV18	TRBJ1-1	NA	CASSPRDRELNTEAFF	TGTGCCAGCTCACCACGGGACAGGGAATTGAACACTGAAGCTTTCTTT
NA	TRBV13	TRBJ2-6	NA	CASSSEAFLSGANVLTF	TGTGCCAGCAGCTCAGAGGCTTTCCTCTCTGGGGCCAACGTCCTGACTTTC
NA	TRBV6-5	TRBJ1-2	NA	CASSGGSAVQDGYTF	TGTGCCAGCAGTGGGGGGTCAGCAGTCCAAGATGGCTACACCTTC
NA	TRBV2	TRBJ1-2	once	CASSEAGRNSMGYTF	TGTGCCAGCAGTGAAGCGGGGAGGAACTCTATGGGCTACACCTTC
NA	TRBV7-2	TRBJ1-3	NA	CASSPQTMSSSGNTIYF	TGTGCCAGCAGCCCTCAGACAATGTCGAGCTCTGGAAACACCATATATTTT
TRBD2	TRBV7-2	TRBJ2-1	NA	CASSLASTSRRTLNEQFF	TGTGCCAGCAGCTTAGCGTCGACTAGCCGGAGGACGTTAAATGAGCAGTTCTTC
TRBD1	TRBV6-5	TRBJ2-7	NA	CASVDRARGSYEQYF	TGTGCCAGTGTGGACAGGGCGAGGGGGTCCTACGAGCAGTACTTC
NA	TRBV5-4	TRBJ1-1	once	CASSPELARGRNTEAFF	TGTGCCAGCAGTCCCGAGTTGGCCCGCGGGAGAAACACTGAAGCTTTCTTT
NA	TRBV15	TRBJ1-4	NA	CATSPGNSATNEKLFF	TGTGCCACCAGCCCAGGGAATTCTGCGACTAATGAAAAACTGTTTTTT
TRBD2	TRBV28	TRBJ2-5	NA	CASSLSGGPSQETQYF	TGTGCCAGCAGTTTATCGGGAGGGCCAAGTCAAGAGACCCAGTACTTC
NA	TRBV5-1	TRBJ2-3	NA	CASSRGSDTQYF	TGCGCCAGCAGCCGGGGGTCAGATACGCAGTATTTT
NA	TRBV10-2	TRBJ1-5	NA	CASRGQAEDSNQPQHF	TGCGCCAGCAGGGGGCAGGCTGAGGATAGCAATCAGCCCCAGCATTTT
NA	TRBV19	TRBJ1-5	NA	CASSILGRGQPQHF	TGTGCCAGTAGTATCCTCGGCAGGGGTCAGCCCCAGCATTTT
NA	TRBV19	TRBJ2-5	NA	CASRSFRQETQYF	TGTGCCAGTAGGAGTTTCCGACAAGAGACCCAGTACTTC
TRBD1	TRBV6-6	TRBJ1-1	few	CASTLTGTSTEAFF	TGTGCCAGCACCTTGACAGGGACATCCACTGAAGCTTTCTTT
TRBD1	TRBV6-5	TRBJ2-1	NA	CASSYSGDRENEQFF	TGTGCCAGCAGTTACTCGGGGGACAGGGAAAATGAGCAGTTCTTC